This TCR beta chain was captured by sequencing in a study of CD8 T cells in Susac syndrome. An input of about 0.45 to 1 ug of RNA was subjected to reverse transcription using random hexamers. Amplification of TCR beta CDR3 was carried out by immunoSEQ multiplex PCR, which covered 54 Vbeta and 13 Jbeta segments. TCRdb ran MiXCR on the immunoSEQ multiplex PCR reads and lists one entry per CDR3 protein. This table has about 440,000 distinct CDR3 sequences, more than 70% appearing once. Sequencing of TCR beta, carried out with a high-throughput approach, was applied to CD8+ and CD4+ T cells from the blood. The CDR3 extends over 17 amino acids. Trimming stripped 6 bases from V and 0 bases from J, with 18 bases between. Germline-derived CDR1 and CDR2 are MNHEY and SMNVEV (reference sequence).

This chain uses TRBV27 with TRBJ2-4; either TRBD1 or TRBD2 may fit D (5 bases each). The clonotype originates from a human donor with multiple sclerosis. Sequenced: CD8+ T cells from PBMCs. The CDR3 spells CASSPIGDPLAKNIQYF. For the CDR3, the DNA is TGTGCCAGCAGCCCTATCGGGGACCCTCTAGCCAAAAACATTCAGTACTTC.